The TCR beta chain described here comes from a study of T cells in Graves' hyperthyroidism and ophthalmopathy. Study outcomes and limitations: Ophthalmopathy stood apart from stable hyperthyroidism in a 13 V-J model.

Trimming pared 3 bases from V and 9 bases from J, leaving 12 bases between. Per the germline V gene, CDR1 is DFQATT and CDR2 is SNEGSKA (reference sequence). CDR3 length: 12 residues. Using RNA transcripts as the source, TCR beta CDR3 regions were amplified. With the HTBI primer set, the TCR CDR3 went through a first round of RT-PCR. TCRdb processed the multiplex PCR reads anew with MiXCR; each CDR3 protein has one entry. The sample lists about 380,000 distinct CDR3 sequences; roughly 14% were seen once. Of note for this clonotype: What it binds is unknown.

Sequencing used blood. V and J are TRBV20-1 and TRBJ2-1; no reliable D call. The TCR was taken from a woman aged 55-75 years with Graves' hyperthyroidism. The CDR3 reads CSASHVGGEQFF. DNA for the CDR3: TGCAGTGCTAGTCACGTAGGCGGTGAGCAGTTCTTC.